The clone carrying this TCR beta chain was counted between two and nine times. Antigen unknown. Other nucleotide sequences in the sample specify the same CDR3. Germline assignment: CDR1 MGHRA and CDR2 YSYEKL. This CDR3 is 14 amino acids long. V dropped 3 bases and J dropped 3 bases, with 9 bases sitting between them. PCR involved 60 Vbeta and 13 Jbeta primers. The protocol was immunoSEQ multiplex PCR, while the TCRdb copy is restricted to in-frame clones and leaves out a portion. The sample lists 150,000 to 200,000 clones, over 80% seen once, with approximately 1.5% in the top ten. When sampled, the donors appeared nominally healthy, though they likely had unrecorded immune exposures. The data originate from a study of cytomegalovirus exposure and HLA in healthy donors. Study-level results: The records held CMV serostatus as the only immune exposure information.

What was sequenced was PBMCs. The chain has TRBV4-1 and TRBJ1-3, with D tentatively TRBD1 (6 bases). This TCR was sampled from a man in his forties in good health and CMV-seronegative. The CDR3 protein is CASSQGAGGNTIYF. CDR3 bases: TGCGCCAGCAGCCAGGGGGCTGGTGGAAACACCATATATTTT.